The following is a T cell receptor beta chain sequence with its context. Only a few counts were recorded for this clonotype. It lacks a known antigen. No much larger clonotype is one base removed from it; base qualities were not supplied. Spanning cysteine to phenylalanine, the CDR3 consists of 12 amino acids. CDR3 DNA only is kept here, 36 bases in frame from base 1. CDR1 and CDR2, looked up from the germline V gene (reference sequence), are DFQATT and SNEGSKA. The germline ends are 13 bases apart after V is trimmed by 3 bases and J by 8 bases. Donors were 39 systemically healthy Caucasian individuals from Russia aged roughly 6 to 90 years. Around 9.9 milliliters of peripheral blood were collected from each donor into EDTA-treated Vacutainer tubes. Ficoll-Paque density-gradient centrifugation was used to isolate PBMCs, with at least 7 million obtained per sample. Trizol reagent was used to extract total RNA from the PBMCs, yielding at least 6 micrograms per sample. Naive CD45RAhigh/CD27high T cell percentages were measured by flow cytometry on a PBMC aliquot from every donor.

These data come from a study of blood T cells in healthy people across ages (dated by TCRdb to the mid-2010s). With regard to the full study: Template switching captured roughly one uniquely barcoded TCR beta cDNA molecule per two T cells in model experiments. Using the same blood draw, the study looked at two additional independent replicas of 1 million unique cDNA reads for two donors, one aged 18 to 29 and the other aged 80 or older. Donors were grouped into four age groups: young (average roughly 16 years), middle-aged (39), aged (over 55) and long-lived (approximately 75). Using deep sequencing normalized with unique cDNA molecular identifiers, the study measured how TCR beta repertoire diversity changes with age. To avoid experimental bias, donors of different ages were distributed randomly across sequencing lanes.

Libraries came from 5' RACE. Sequencing relied on an Illumina HiSeq 2500. A second PCR of roughly 7 to 12 cycles was run with a J-beta primer mix and a sample-barcoded 5' primer. A template-switch 5' adaptor carrying 12 random nucleotides introduced a unique molecular identifier onto each TCR beta cDNA molecule. Each sample yielded at least 3 million CDR3-containing paired-end reads. First-strand cDNA synthesis was performed from all RNA using the Mint cDNA synthesis kit, with priming by a TRBC-specific oligonucleotide. Following uracil-DNA glycosylase treatment, a first 18-cycle PCR with universal primers M1SS and BC2_uni_R was performed on all cDNA. The source study handled its data this way. For normalization, 1 million high-quality reads were randomly selected from each sample, with every read carrying a distinct molecular identifier. Reads sharing molecular identifiers were discarded rather than binned into consensus sequences. MiTCR, run with a Q25 quality threshold and the strictest error-elimination algorithm, handled CDR3 identification, clonotype clustering and error correction. A nonparametric unseen species model with Euler transformation was used to estimate lower-bound total TCR beta diversity. The public reads were run again by TCRdb, first through fastp at Q25 and then through MiXCR, and only productive beta chains were kept. Rows merge per CDR3 protein into single entries with the most common DNA and genes. The V and J calls were not made by the authors but by TCRdb's processing. The table for this sample lists about 590,000 distinct CDR3 sequences; about 30% of them were counted only once. The top ten clonotypes cover around 16% of the sample.

The paper's findings and limits, for the study overall: The percentage of naive T cells measured by flow cytometry correlated strongly with observed TCR beta diversity. Total diversity estimates from one million sequenced T cells were considered lower bounds and underestimates. The CMV infection status of donors was not known, potentially confounding age-related changes in expanded clonotypes. Bulk unsorted PBMC profiling prevented conclusive comparison of naive and antigen-experienced compartments. Compared with the aged group, more naive CD4+ T cells, fewer expanded clones and increased TCR diversity were shown by the long-lived group, suggesting age selection. Observed TCR beta diversity per million T cells fell roughly linearly with age, and a significant reduction was already apparent by age roughly 40.

Sequenced sample: blood. The chain is made from TRBV20-1 and TRBJ1-1, and TRBD1 may be the D gene, going by 5 matching bases. The sequence was obtained from a woman older than 75 in good health. The bases read TGCAGTGCTAGGGAGCCGGGACGGGAAGCTTTCTTT. It translates as CSAREPGREAFF.